The source of this T cell receptor (beta chain) is a study of cytomegalovirus exposure and HLA in healthy donors. The J segment lost 4 bases and the V segment lost 5 bases, leaving 4 bases of the junction unmatched. The germline V gene encodes CDR1 MNHEY and CDR2 SMNVEV (reference sequence). The CDR3 consists of 14 residues. Primers included in the PCR were 60 Vbeta and 13 Jbeta primers. The method was immunoSEQ multiplex PCR; TCRdb's version includes in-frame clones alone and lacks a portion of them. Of about 100,000 clones in the sample, about 80% were seen once. The chain is built from TRBV27 and TRBJ1-4; TRBD1 agrees at 7 bases. The sequencing input was PBMCs. The sequence derives from a woman aged 60 to 75 in good health and CMV-seronegative. CDR3 DNA sequence: TGTGCCAGCAGTCGACAGGGACATAATGAAAAACTGTTTTTT. Translating gives CASSRQGHNEKLFF.